Presented here are 31 T cell receptor beta chains from one specimen sequenced in a study of glioma-infiltrating T cells after dendritic cell vaccination. Assay used: immunoSEQ multiplex PCR; TCRdb lists only in-frame clones, some missing. The sample lists tens of thousands of clones, 80% to 85% occurring once. The sample here was blood, taken before dendritic cell vaccination. Receptors originate from a human donor with glioblastoma.

The V and J genes are TRBV5-1 and TRBJ2-1; 10 bases are a match to TRBD2. The CDR3 spans 17 residues. The germline V gene has CDR1 SGHRS and CDR2 YFSETQ. With V trimmed by 2 bases and J by 6 bases, 11 bases remained unmatched. The DNA for the CDR3 is TGCGCCAGCAGCTTATATGCCCAGCGGGGGGGCCTCAATGAGCAGTTCTTC. Translating gives CASSLYAQRGGLNEQFF.

This clone was found a few times. The chain has TRBV13 and TRBJ2-2; tentatively, D is TRBD1 (6 bases). Germline CDR1 reads PRHDT; CDR2 reads FYEKMQ (reference sequence). V was shortened by 4 bases and J by 0 bases, with 12 bases between the two germline ends. The CDR3 is 16 residues long. The CDR3 DNA is TGTGCCAGCAGCTCGACAGGAGAAGCGAACACCGGGGAGCTGTTTTTT. Its protein product is CASSSTGEANTGELFF.

CDR3 DNA: TGTGCCAGCAGCGTAGAGCCGGGACAGGGCACCTACGAGCAGTACTTC. As protein: CASSVEPGQGTYEQYF. The V and J genes are TRBV9 and TRBJ2-7; TRBD1 matches 9 bases. V shed 0 bases and J 2 bases; nucleotides not matched to a gene: 6. Germline V CDR1 and CDR2: SGDLS, YYNGEE. The CDR3 loop spans 16 amino acids.

This clone was seen once. V and J are TRBV19 and TRBJ2-7; TRBD1 matches 10 bases. CDR1 and CDR2 (germline): LNHDA, SQIVND (reference sequence). This CDR3 region has 15 residues. V lost 7 bases and J lost 5; bases outside the gene matches: 11. In nucleotides, the CDR3 is TGTGCCAGTACTTTCAGTGGGGGACAGGGGAACGAGCAGTACTTC. It yields the protein CASTFSGGQGNEQYF.

This sequence joins TRBV7-9 and TRBJ2-5, with D perhaps matching TRBD2 (5 bases). CDR1 SEHNR and CDR2 FQNEAQ come from the germline V gene (reference sequence). Trimming took off 4 bases at V and 2 bases at J, with 11 bases between the two ends. This CDR3 is built from 14 residues. DNA for the CDR3: TGTGCCAGCAGCTCTGGGAGTGAACAAGAGACCCAGTACTTC. This encodes CASSSGSEQETQYF.

The V and J genes are TRBV2 and TRBJ2-6; D is unresolved. Trimming left V 7 bases short and J 0 bases short, with 4 bases between. Germline values: CDR1 SNHLY, CDR2 FYNNEI. The CDR3 sequence is 13 residues long. CDR3 sequence: CASMRSGANVLTF. Here the CDR3 DNA reads TGTGCCAGCATGCGCTCTGGGGCCAACGTCCTGACTTTC.

The chain has TRBV11-2 and TRBJ2-7; no definite D call. The V end lost 0 bases, the J end lost 8 bases, and 11 bases lay between the germline ends. CDR3 length equals 13 residues. CDR1 is SGHAT and CDR2 is FQNNGV in the germline V gene. CDR3 amino acids: CASSLDPSVQQYF. In DNA form, the CDR3 reads TGTGCCAGCAGCTTAGATCCGTCTGTTCAGCAGTACTTC.

The genes are TRBV7-2 and TRBJ1-5; unclear D gene. Trimming shortened V by 2 bases and J by 6 bases, and 5 bases separated the two germline ends. Germline lookup yields CDR1 SGHTA and CDR2 FQGNSA. This CDR3 is 12 amino acids long. Here the CDR3 reads CASSLSRQPQHF. In nucleotides, the CDR3 is TGTGCCAGCAGCTTATCCCGTCAGCCCCAGCATTTT.

The chain recombines TRBV10-1 with TRBJ1-6; 8 bases map to TRBD1. The J segment lost 8 bases and the V segment lost 2 bases, leaving 5 bases of the junction unmatched. Germline values: CDR1 WNHNN, CDR2 SYGVQD (reference sequence). The CDR3 has 15 amino acids. The DNA of the CDR3 is TGCGCCAGCAGTGAGCCGACAGGGGTGGATTCACCCCTCCACTTT. Encoded protein: CASSEPTGVDSPLHF.

The chain recombines TRBV19 with TRBJ1-1; unclear D gene. The CDR3 sequence is 14 residues long. Between the trimmed V and J ends, which lost 2 bases and 0 bases, there was a span of 7 bases. Looked up from germline, CDR1 is LNHDA and CDR2 is SQIVND (reference sequence). The CDR3 loop is CASSISAMNTEAFF. The CDR3 DNA sequence: TGTGCCAGTAGTATAAGCGCCATGAACACTGAAGCTTTCTTT.

The chain is built from TRBV27 and TRBJ2-7, with 8 bases aligning to TRBD1. The CDR3 contains 14 residues. The germline V gene has CDR1 MNHEY and CDR2 SMNVEV (reference sequence). V was pared by 6 bases and J by 7 bases, with 11 bases of the junction left unmatched. The CDR3 here is CASSVRTGTEEQYF. The CDR3 DNA reads TGTGCCAGCAGCGTACGGACAGGGACGGAGGAGCAGTACTTC.

The V gene is TRBV7-9, the J gene TRBJ1-2; 8 nucleotides agree with TRBD1. Germline V lookup: CDR1 SEHNR, CDR2 FQNEAQ (reference sequence). The CDR3 has 13 residues. V dropped 4 bases and J dropped 8; count of bases not matched to a gene: 6. This CDR3 reads CASSSGQGRGYTF. The CDR3 DNA is TGTGCCAGCAGCTCCGGACAGGGACGGGGCTACACCTTC.

The J gene is TRBJ1-1, the V gene TRBV30, with D possibly being TRBD1 (6 bases). Germline lookup yields CDR1 GTSNPN and CDR2 SVGIG (reference sequence). Deletions cut 2 bases from V and 10 bases from J, with 20 bases between. This CDR3 comprises 14 residues. Here the CDR3 DNA reads TGTGCCTGGAGTAGGGGGGGCGCGGATGCGGGAGCTTTCTTT. This sequence encodes CAWSRGGADAGAFF. Together with reference TRBV30 and TRBJ1-1, the CDR3 gives the full variable domain: SQTIHQWPATLVQPVGSPLSLECTVEGTSNPNLYWYRQAAGRGLQLLFYSVGIGQISSEVPQNLSASRPQDRQFILSSKKLLLSDSGFYLCAWSRGGADAGAFFGQGTRLTVV.

The chain is built from TRBV6-1 and TRBJ1-1, with D tentatively TRBD1 (5 bases). Deletions cut 6 bases from V and 5 bases from J, with 13 bases between. CDR1 and CDR2 (germline): MNHNS, SASEGT. There are 13 residues in the CDR3. CDR3 nucleotides: TGTGCCAGCAGGGTCCAGGGAGGTACTGAAGCTTTCTTT. It codes for CASRVQGGTEAFF.

The chain joins TRBV19 to TRBJ1-5; D is possibly TRBD1 (6 bases). This CDR3 comprises 12 residues. In germline, CDR1 is LNHDA, CDR2 SQIVND (reference sequence). Trimming shortened V by 1 base and J by 15 bases, and 13 bases separated the two germline ends. The CDR3 reads CASSIGDTRVHF. Here the CDR3 DNA reads TGTGCCAGTAGTATAGGGGACACCCGCGTGCATTTT.

V gene TRBV5-1 combines with J gene TRBJ1-2, with D maybe TRBD1 (5 bases). V gave up 1 base and J gave up 8 bases, with 15 bases separating them. The CDR3 covers 14 residues. The V gene's germline CDR1 is SGHRS and CDR2 YFSETQ. CDR3 sequence: CASSLQGRRGGYTF. DNA for the CDR3: TGCGCCAGCAGCTTGCAGGGTAGGAGAGGCGGCTACACCTTC.

V is TRBV18 and J is TRBJ1-1; D is ambiguous. Germline V CDR1 and CDR2: KGHSH, LQKENI. CDR3 size: 16 residues. V lost 0 bases, J lost 6 bases, and 17 bases lay in between. CDR3 DNA: TGTGCCAGCTCACCACCCGGGATAGGGCGGGAAGCTGAAGCTTTCTTT. It is translated as CASSPPGIGREAEAFF. The full variable domain, rest sourced from reference TRBV18 and TRBJ1-1, is NAGVMQNPRHLVRRRGQEARLRCSPMKGHSHVYWYRQLPEEGLKFMVYLQKENIIDESGMPKERFSAEFPKEGPSILRIQQVVRGDSAAYFCASSPPGIGREAEAFFGQGTRLTVV.

This chain links TRBV14 with TRBJ1-2, with TRBD1 as a possible D gene (5 bases). Looked up from germline, CDR1 is SGHDN and CDR2 is FVKESK. The CDR3 consists of 18 residues. V shed 2 bases and J shed 8 bases, with 27 bases lying between them. CDR3 loop: CASSQQVPGLIQREGYTF. DNA of the CDR3: TGTGCCAGCAGCCAACAGGTTCCAGGGTTGATCCAACGAGAGGGCTACACCTTC.

The chain is built from TRBV10-3 and TRBJ2-2, with D maybe TRBD1 (5 bases). The CDR3 sequence is 17 residues long. V dropped 5 bases and J dropped 0 bases, with 16 bases sitting between them. In germline, CDR1 is ENHRY, CDR2 SYGVKD. For the CDR3, the DNA is TGTGCCATCAGTCCAGCGAACAGGACCCCGAACACCGGGGAGCTGTTTTTT. Protein: CAISPANRTPNTGELFF.

CDR3 sequence: CASSAEELGEGSPLHF. DNA of the CDR3: TGTGCCAGCAGCGCCGAGGAGTTGGGAGAGGGTTCACCCCTCCACTTT. The chain recombines TRBV9 with TRBJ1-6, with D unresolved. The CDR3 spans 16 residues. The germline CDR1 and CDR2 sequences are SGDLS and YYNGEE. V lost 3 bases and J 9 bases, leaving 19 bases between the germline ends.

The V gene is TRBV29-1, the J gene TRBJ1-5; the match to TRBD1 covers 10 bases. The germline CDR1 and CDR2 sequences are SQVTM and ANQGSEA. V shed 5 bases, J shed 1 base, and the junction held 8 bases outside the gene matches. CDR3 size: 16 residues. DNA for the CDR3: TGCAGCGTTACTCAACCGGGACAGGGGAGCAATCAGCCCCAGCATTTT. This sequence encodes CSVTQPGQGSNQPQHF.

The chain is built from TRBV2 and TRBJ2-2, with 7 bases lining up with TRBD2. V gave up 9 bases and J gave up 5 bases; unmatched junction bases: 9. Germline V gene lookup returns CDR1 SNHLY and CDR2 FYNNEI. This CDR3 spans 14 amino acids. The DNA of the CDR3 is TGTGCCAGTCGCTTTGGGGAGGGAACCGGGGAGCTGTTTTTT. Encoded protein: CASRFGEGTGELFF.

This clone is a singleton in its sample. The rearrangement joins TRBV5-6 to TRBJ1-3; no reliable D call. V lost 2 bases and J lost 0, with 6 bases in between. Germline values: CDR1 SGHDT, CDR2 YYEEEE. This CDR3 is built from 14 residues. The CDR3 DNA sequence: TGTGCCAGCAGCTTAGACTCCTCTGGAAACACCATATATTTT. Residues: CASSLDSSGNTIYF.

The gene calls are TRBV14 and TRBJ1-1, with TRBD1 matching 9 bases. V shed 11 bases, J shed 5 bases, and the junction held 9 bases outside the gene matches. The CDR3 consists of 13 residues. Germline V gene data show CDR1 as SGHDN and CDR2 as FVKESK. The CDR3: CARGGTGTTEAFF. CDR3 coding DNA: TGTGCCCGTGGAGGGACAGGGACGACTGAAGCTTTCTTT.

With respect to this clone: One junction end does not reproduce the germline sequence, and a read error may be involved. V and J are TRBV15 and TRBJ2-7, with TRBD1 matching 8 bases. The germline V gene has CDR1 LNHNV and CDR2 YYDKDF (reference sequence). The CDR3 spans 12 residues. In DNA form, the CDR3 reads TGTGCCACCAGCAGCGATAGGACAGGGTTCCACTTC. It codes for CATSSDRTGFHF.

V and J are TRBV7-8 and TRBJ2-5; possibly TRBD1 for D (6 bases). The germline V gene encodes CDR1 SGHVS and CDR2 FQNEAQ. With 5 bases removed from V and 2 bases from J, the gap between germline ends came to 12 bases. The CDR3 sequence is 14 residues long. Written as DNA, the CDR3 is TGTGCCAGCAGCACACAGGGATTACAAGAGACCCAGTACTTC. As protein: CASSTQGLQETQYF. Using reference TRBV7-8 and TRBJ2-5 for the parts outside the CDR3, the full variable domain is GAGVSQSPRYKVAKRGQDVALRCDPISGHVSLFWYQQALGQGPEFLTYFQNEAQLDKSGLPSDRFFAERPEGSVSTLKIQRTQQEDSAVYLCASSTQGLQETQYFGPGTRLLVL.

The chain links TRBV7-9 to TRBJ2-2; tentatively, D is TRBD1 (5 bases). This CDR3 contains 17 residues. V lost 5 bases and J 0 bases, leaving 16 bases between the germline ends. In germline, CDR1 is SEHNR, CDR2 FQNEAQ (reference sequence). CDR3 region: CASSQLTATSNTGELFF. The CDR3 coding sequence is TGTGCCAGCAGCCAATTGACAGCGACATCGAACACCGGGGAGCTGTTTTTT.

V and J are TRBV25-1 and TRBJ2-7; TRBD2 is a possible D gene (5 bases). The CDR3 loop spans 13 amino acids. In germline, CDR1 is MGHDK, CDR2 SYGVNS. Deletions cut 0 bases from V and 6 bases from J, with 9 bases between. The CDR3 region has the DNA TGTGCCAGCAGTGAATATTCCGGGGTCGAGCAGTACTTC. This encodes CASSEYSGVEQYF.

V usage is TRBV6-1 and J usage is TRBJ1-5; tentative D call: TRBD1 (6 bases). V lost 8 bases to trimming and J lost 6 bases, with 17 bases between them. Germline V gene data show CDR1 as MNHNS and CDR2 as SASEGT. CDR3 length: 14 residues. The CDR3 region is CASVREGGVQPQHF. The CDR3 coding sequence is TGTGCCAGCGTAAGAGAGGGGGGGGTTCAGCCCCAGCATTTT.

The V call is TRBV5-1, the J call TRBJ1-2; TRBD1 matches 9 bases. The CDR3 sequence is 13 residues long. Looked up from germline, CDR1 is SGHRS and CDR2 is YFSETQ. The J segment lost 4 bases and the V segment lost 9 bases, leaving 7 bases of the junction unmatched. DNA for the CDR3: TGCGCCACAAGGACAGGGGTGGCCTATGGCTACACCTTC. Translation gives CATRTGVAYGYTF.

The chain carries TRBV4-2 and TRBJ1-1; D gene unclear. This CDR3 contains 14 residues. The germline V gene has CDR1 LGHNA and CDR2 YNFKEQ. Between the trimmed V and J ends, which lost 1 base and 0 bases, there was a span of 6 bases. CDR3 loop: CASSQVGVNTEAFF. CDR3 DNA: TGTGCCAGCAGCCAAGTAGGAGTGAACACTGAAGCTTTCTTT.